This paragraph reports one TCR beta chain. The CDR3 is 15 residues long. V was trimmed by 4 bases and J by 0 bases, leaving 9 bases between them. Per the germline V gene, CDR1 is SGHTA and CDR2 is FQGNSA. The data were obtained in a study of beta chain features in type 1 diabetes. Since all of the isolated RNA was reverse transcribed, expressed TCRB transcripts were what got sequenced. Here immunoSEQ multiplex PCR was the method, and the copy in TCRdb shows in-frame clones only, minus some. Of about half a million clones listed, roughly 11% are singletons. The sequence was collected from a woman aged 18-29 years in good health. This chain links TRBV7-2 with TRBJ2-2; the D gene is possibly TRBD2 (5 bases). The sample consisted of naive CD4+ T cells from blood. This CDR3 reads CASSSTLANTGELFF. CDR3 in DNA: TGTGCCAGCAGCTCCACACTAGCGAACACCGGGGAGCTGTTTTTT. Combining the CDR3 with reference TRBV7-2 and TRBJ2-2 gives the whole variable domain GAGVSQSPSNKVTEKGKDVELRCDPISGHTALYWYRQSLGQGLEFLIYFQGNSAPDKSGLPSDRFSAERTGGSVSTLTIQRTQQEDSAVYLCASSSTLANTGELFFGEGSRLTVL.